Sequencing of this T cell receptor (beta chain) was carried out in a study of shared clonotypes between healthy human individuals (dated by TCRdb to 2020 to 2021). Concerning the study at large: The cohort comprised a couple of women and three men aged 18 to 49 years. Per donor, three plates each were used for CD4 naive and CD4 memory, two for CD8 naive, and one for CD8 memory. The study deeply sequenced blood TCR repertoires of about 5 healthy adults to estimate repertoire size and the extent of clonotype sharing between individuals. To increase sequencing depth and limit assay-specific biases, different laboratories used diverse techniques to prepare libraries and sequence TCR repertoires. Per donor, leukapheresis produced somewhere between about 0.85 and 8.9 billion PBMCs. Points the paper makes about the study in general: Because the study included a small number of donors, the genetic and exposure-history diversity represented was limited. Across several donors, approximately 4.9% of naive CD4, roughly 3.5% of naive CD8, around 2.1% of memory CD4, and under 0.45% of memory CD8 clonotypes were shared. Pairwise subsampling led to the expectation that sequencing depth would affect the degree of clonotype sharing among donors. Sampling was restricted to blood, and TCR repertoires in tissues likely differ from the TCR repertoires found in blood. Naive subsets generally had larger estimated clonotype richness than memory subsets did. Compared with non-shared clonotypes, clonotypes shared by all four sorted-subset donors had higher generation probabilities. Even with the large sequencing depth, rarefaction of the sorted-subset datasets indicated that sequencing was incomplete.

TCR CDR3 regions were amplified from genomic DNA by multiplex PCR using the deep immunoSEQ assay. Extracted genomic DNA from each cell subset was distributed evenly across all wells of several immunoSEQ 96-well plates, and each plate was treated as a replicate. For sorted subsets, around 200 ng genomic DNA, equal to 25,000 to 35,000 T cell genomes, was loaded into each replicate PCR. The purified libraries were quantified using a Qubit 3.0 fluorometer, sized with a Bioanalyzer 2100, and then quantified again using the KAPA Library Quantification kit. Every immunoSEQ 96-well plate was sequenced on a dedicated single-read 150-cycle Illumina NextSeq 550 flow cell. On the authors' methods: The immunoSEQ output contained only junctional sequences without quality scores, so filtering could not match that applied to full-length reads. Sequences were annotated with PyIR, a Python wrapper for IgBLAST v1.9, and V/J genes and CDR3 were assigned using IMGT germline references. Any read was removed if the V/J assignment was weak (E-value above 1e-6), the CDR3 was missing, or the read contained stop codons, out-of-frame junctions, or ambiguous translated residues. V3J clonotypes were defined by identical inferred V gene, J gene, and CDR3 amino acid sequence. Percentage overlap between repertoires was computed as shared unique clonotypes divided by the size of the smaller repertoire. RTK rarefaction, the Chao1 estimator, and Recon v2.1 estimates of unobserved clonotypes were used to assess repertoire richness. Generation probabilities were computed with OLGA for all TCRbeta clonotypes obtained by the gDNA method from a few donors. This immuneACCESS table, as held by TCRdb, lists in-frame sequences with V and J called but not all clones. Of the missing ones, under half trace to an unresolved V gene in checked studies; the others have no known cause. The DNA was the basis for D and trimming; V, J and clone size are from that table. The table for this sample lists about 2.1 million clones; just under 95% of them were counted only once. Approximately 1.6% of the sample belongs to the ten largest clones.

Comments on this clone: No cognate antigen has been identified for it. Base qualities are missing; no much larger clone stands one base away.

For the CD8 naive samples, CD45RO-negative cells were positively selected for CCR7, yielding a CD45RA+CCR7+ population from which TemRA cells were excluded. Donors were healthy HIV-negative adults with no recently reported acute infections or vaccinations. Only Caucasian adults living in Nashville, Tennessee, USA were represented among the donors. Blood was obtained by leukapheresis, after which PBMCs were separated by Ficoll-Histopaque density gradient centrifugation and cryopreserved in liquid nitrogen vapor phase. Purity and quantity of every magnetically sorted T cell population were checked by analytical flow cytometry. From each sorted fraction, genomic DNA was isolated and quantified by UV absorbance on a Nanodrop 2000c. Counted from cysteine to phenylalanine, this CDR3 has 15 amino acids. Only CDR3 DNA remains: 45 bases, in frame from the first base. CDR1 and CDR2 are read off the germline V gene as MDHEN and SYDVKM. Unmatched junction bases come to 4, with V trimmed by 2 bases and J by 0 bases.

The specimen sequenced was naive CD8+ T cells from PBMCs. The cell subset or site label, read with the paper, signifies: CD45RA+CCR7+. The clonotype originates from a man between 18 and 35 years old in good health. Some clones in this sample may be carry-over from other donors' samples. The chain employs TRBV28 and TRBJ2-7, with 7 bases in between that match TRBD2. Read as DNA, the sequence is TGTGCCAGCAGTTTAACTGCGGGAGCCTCCTACGAGCAGTACTTC. Its protein reads: CASSLTAGASYEQYF. Outside the CDR3, residues come from the reference TRBV28 and TRBJ2-7 proteins, so the full variable domain is: DVKVTQSSRYLVKRTGEKVFLECVQDMDHENMFWYRQDPGLGLRLIYFSYDVKMKEKGDIPEGYSVSREKKERFSLILESASTNQTSMYLCASSLTAGASYEQYFGPGTRLTVT.